This TCR beta chain was sequenced in a study of regulatory T cells in long-lasting Graves disease. Study-wide results and limits: Persistent patients shared more public clonotypes (2,741) than newly diagnosed patients (about 1,000).

Construction of the TCR beta libraries employed iRepertoire HTBI primers in conjunction with Arm-PCR of CDR3 regions. Each CDR3 protein gets one entry after TCRdb re-called the multiplex PCR reads with MiXCR. Here the sample spans about 430,000 distinct CDR3 sequences, about 15% being singletons. For this clonotype: Antigen: not known. Just one base apart from a much larger clone, this may be a read error.

CDR1 SGHTA and CDR2 FQGNSA come from the germline V gene. The CDR3 runs to 14 residues. Regarding time point: newly diagnosed GD, antithyroid drugs for less than 3 months. Generation of the TCR library employed RNA extracted from PBMCs. This sample also appeared in a second study, on T cells in Graves' hyperthyroidism and ophthalmopathy.

The sample consisted of peripheral blood mononuclear cells (PBMCs), taken at new diagnosis, from a patient treated with antithyroid drugs. This clonotype originated in a woman between 40 and 55 years old with Graves disease. V is TRBV7-2 and J is TRBJ2-5, with 10 bases fitting TRBD2. The end of the DNA fits TRBJ2-1 better, so the J call may be wrong. The CDR3 nucleotides read TGTGCCAGCAGCTTATCGAAGCGGGAGGGAAGGCAGTTCTTC. It encodes CASSLSKREGRQFF.